The 20 T cell receptor beta chains below were found in one sample sequenced in a study of blood T cells in healthy people across ages. Next came a second PCR, run for about 7 to 12 cycles, which used a sample-barcoded 5' primer along with a J-beta primer mix. TCRdb re-analysed the 5' RACE reads in MiXCR, keeping a single row per CDR3 protein. The repertoire holds 650,000 to 900,000 distinct CDR3 sequences, under 80% seen once, with 25% to 35% in the top ten. The material sequenced was blood. The source is a man between 25 and 39 years old in good health.

This sequence joins TRBV12-3 or TRBV12-4 and TRBJ1-1; no clear D gene. This CDR3 is built from 13 residues. V was trimmed by 5 bases and J by 1 base, leaving 8 bases between them. The DNA for the CDR3 is TGTGCCAGCAGTGTTGTCACGAACACTGAAGCTTTCTTT. Residues: CASSVVTNTEAFF.

This clonotype was detected only a few times. V usage is TRBV10-2 and J usage is TRBJ2-4; D gene unclear. Deletions cut 8 bases from V and 7 bases from J, with 18 bases between. Germline assignment: CDR1 WSHSY and CDR2 SAAADI. This CDR3 is 14 amino acids long. CDR3 DNA: TGCGCCAGCCTGCCCCCAGGTCCAGAGAACATTCAGTACTTC. Its translation: CASLPPGPENIQYF.

V is TRBV9 and J is TRBJ2-5; unclear D gene. Trimming removed 0 bases from V and 11 bases from J, with 20 bases in between. This CDR3 region has 15 residues. In germline, CDR1 is SGDLS, CDR2 YYNGEE. CDR3: CASSVAPAGYNEQYF. For the CDR3, the DNA is TGTGCCAGCAGCGTAGCCCCGGCAGGATACAATGAGCAGTACTTC. Full variable domain (outside the CDR3, taken from reference TRBV9 and TRBJ2-5): DSGVTQTPKHLITATGQRVTLRCSPRSGDLSVYWYQQSLDQGLQFLIQYYNGEERAKGNILERFSAQQFPDLHSELNLSSLELGDSALYFCASSVAPAGYNEQYFGPGTRLLVL.

Only a few counts were recorded for this clonotype. The chain uses TRBV5-1 and TRBJ1-2, with D tentatively TRBD1 (5 bases). CDR1 and CDR2 from the germline V gene are SGHRS and YFSETQ. Trimming stripped 4 bases from V and 4 bases from J, with 11 bases between. This CDR3 has 13 residues. The CDR3 loop reads CASSLKGTYGYTF. The CDR3 region has the DNA TGCGCCAGCAGCCTCAAGGGGACCTATGGCTACACCTTC.

This chain joins TRBV7-2 and TRBJ2-7; possibly TRBD1 for D (7 bases). The CDR3 loop spans 15 amino acids. Per germline, CDR1 SGHTA and CDR2 FQGNSA. V gave up 5 bases and J gave up 3 bases, with 17 bases separating them. DNA for the CDR3: TGTGCCAGCAGCCAGCAGGAGGGGGACAGCTACGAGCAGTACTTC. Translated: CASSQQEGDSYEQYF. Together with reference TRBV7-2 and TRBJ2-7, the CDR3 gives the full variable domain: GAGVSQSPSNKVTEKGKDVELRCDPISGHTALYWYRQSLGQGLEFLIYFQGNSAPDKSGLPSDRFSAERTGGSVSTLTIQRTQQEDSAVYLCASSQQEGDSYEQYFGPGTRLTVT.

This chain links TRBV20-1 with TRBJ2-7, with TRBD2 matching over 8 bases. The germline V gene has CDR1 DFQATT and CDR2 SNEGSKA (reference sequence). CDR3 length equals 15 residues. After removal of 0 bases from V and 0 bases from J, the junction contained 4 bases not matched to a gene. In nucleotides, the CDR3 is TGCAGTGCTAGAGAGGCGCGGGGGGTCTCCTACGAGCAGTACTTC. It translates to CSAREARGVSYEQYF.

A few counts support this clonotype. The chain has TRBV5-1 and TRBJ1-5; no reliable D call. Germline V gene data show CDR1 as SGHRS and CDR2 as YFSETQ. The CDR3 covers 14 residues. Trimming took 0 bases from V and 0 from J, leaving 4 bases between them. The CDR3 here is CASSLDNSNQPQHF. The DNA for the CDR3 is TGCGCCAGCAGCTTGGATAATAGCAATCAGCCCCAGCATTTT.

This clonotype occurred a few times. This chain links TRBV2 with TRBJ2-7, with D hard to call. The germline CDR1 and CDR2 sequences are SNHLY and FYNNEI. Trimming cost V 6 bases and J 0 bases, with 6 bases left between them. There are 12 residues in the CDR3. The CDR3 DNA is TGTGCCAGCAGACAGTCCTCCTACGAGCAGTACTTC. The encoded protein is CASRQSSYEQYF.

The chain employs TRBV6-2 or TRBV6-3 and TRBJ2-5; 9 positions match TRBD1. The CDR3 length is 16 residues. Germline V lookup: CDR1 MNHEY, CDR2 SVGEGT. Trimming took 2 bases from V and 6 from J; bases not matched to a gene: 10. CDR3 region: CASSYTPGQGRKTQYF. The CDR3 DNA sequence: TGTGCCAGCAGTTACACTCCGGGACAGGGTAGGAAGACCCAGTACTTC.

In its sample, this clonotype was seen a few times. The chain carries TRBV15 and TRBJ2-7; 7 nucleotides match TRBD1. Per the germline V gene, CDR1 is LNHNV and CDR2 is YYDKDF (reference sequence). The CDR3 has 15 residues. Trimming cost V 5 bases and J 2 bases; bases outside gene matches: 9. CDR3 in DNA: TGTGCCACCAGCGGTCAAGGACAGGCTACCTACGAGCAGTACTTC. As protein: CATSGQGQATYEQYF.

The chain has TRBV5-1 and TRBJ2-5; 11 nucleotides line up with TRBD1. CDR1 SGHRS and CDR2 YFSETQ come from the germline V gene. The length of the CDR3 is 17 residues. The V gene end was trimmed by 0 bases and the J gene end by 5 bases; junction bases not matched to a gene: 9. The CDR3 DNA reads TGCGCCAGCAGCTTGGCCAGATTGGACAGGGGGCAGGAGACCCAGTACTTC. Translated, it gives CASSLARLDRGQETQYF. The variable domain in full, with the rest retrieved from reference TRBV5-1 and TRBJ2-5, is KAGVTQTPRYLIKTRGQQVTLSCSPISGHRSVSWYQQTPGQGLQFLFEYFSETQRNKGNFPGRFSGRQFSNSRSEMNVSTLELGDSALYLCASSLARLDRGQETQYFGPGTRLLVL.

The rearrangement links TRBV6-5 to TRBJ1-4, with 7 bases that match TRBD1. Losses at the gene ends were 6 bases for V and 4 bases for J; bases not matched to a gene: 8. Germline CDR1 is MNHEY and CDR2 is SVGAGI. The CDR3 runs to 15 residues. This CDR3 is CASSTKTGRNEKLFF. The CDR3 bases are TGTGCCAGCAGCACAAAGACAGGGCGTAATGAAAAACTGTTTTTT.

This chain joins TRBV5-1 and TRBJ1-4, with D unresolved. Germline CDR1 and CDR2: SGHRS and YFSETQ. This CDR3 region has 14 residues. V was cut by 3 bases and J by 0 bases, with 6 bases left in between. CDR3 protein: CASSSHSTNEKLFF. In DNA form, the CDR3 reads TGCGCCAGCAGCTCCCACTCAACTAATGAAAAACTGTTTTTT.

This rearrangement joins TRBV15 to TRBJ2-7, with 8 bases identical to TRBD1. The CDR3 consists of 14 residues. Germline V gives CDR1 LNHNV, CDR2 YYDKDF (reference sequence). Trimming took 4 bases from V and 1 from J; bases not matched to a gene: 3. CDR3 nucleotides: TGTGCCACCAGCATAGGGACAGGTTCCTACGAGCAGTACTTC. This gives the protein CATSIGTGSYEQYF.

The J gene is TRBJ1-1, the V gene TRBV10-3; D is uncertain. Trimming took 6 bases from V and 4 from J, leaving 18 bases between them. The V gene's germline CDR1 is ENHRY and CDR2 SYGVKD. The CDR3 is made up of 15 amino acids. The CDR3: CAIRPGMGSGTEAFF. In DNA form, the CDR3 reads TGTGCCATCAGGCCCGGTATGGGCTCGGGCACTGAAGCTTTCTTT.

V and J are TRBV12-3 or TRBV12-4 and TRBJ1-6, with 7 bases fitting TRBD1. The CDR3 is 14 amino acids. J lost 9 bases, V lost 6 bases, and 8 bases had no gene match. The CDR3 DNA reads as TGTGCCAGCAGACAAAGACAGGGCGGTTCACCCCTCCACTTT. Encoded protein: CASRQRQGGSPLHF.

The V and J genes are TRBV9 and TRBJ2-6; D is uncertain. This CDR3 has 16 amino acids. Germline CDR1 and CDR2: SGDLS and YYNGEE. Trimming left V 0 bases short and J 0 bases short, with 7 bases between. The CDR3 here is CASSVERRSGANVLTF. CDR3 sequence (DNA): TGTGCCAGCAGCGTAGAACGCCGCTCTGGGGCCAACGTCCTGACTTTC.

CDR3 residues: CASSQVTSGGTYNEQFF. CDR3 in DNA: TGTGCCAGCAGCCAAGTTACTAGCGGGGGGACATACAATGAGCAGTTCTTC. The genes are TRBV4-2 and TRBJ2-1; 12 bases are a match to TRBD2. With 1 base clipped from V and 4 bases from J, the junction kept 5 bases outside the gene matches. In germline, CDR1 is LGHNA, CDR2 YNFKEQ. The CDR3 sequence is 17 residues long.

This chain joins TRBV11-2 and TRBJ2-5, with no clear D. The CDR3 is 12 amino acids. The germline V and J ends were trimmed by 3 bases and 3 bases, with 5 bases remaining between them. Looked up from germline, CDR1 is SGHAT and CDR2 is FQNNGV. The CDR3 region has the DNA TGTGCCAGCAGCTTTGCCGAAGAGACCCAGTACTTC. It codes for CASSFAEETQYF.

The chain links TRBV5-1 to TRBJ2-1; tentatively, D is TRBD2 (6 bases). Trimming cost V 4 bases and J 2 bases, with 13 bases left between them. The CDR3 spans 15 residues. In germline, CDR1 is SGHRS, CDR2 YFSETQ. The CDR3 loop is CASSPPGLTYNEQFF. The CDR3 bases are TGCGCCAGCAGCCCCCCGGGACTTACCTACAATGAGCAGTTCTTC.